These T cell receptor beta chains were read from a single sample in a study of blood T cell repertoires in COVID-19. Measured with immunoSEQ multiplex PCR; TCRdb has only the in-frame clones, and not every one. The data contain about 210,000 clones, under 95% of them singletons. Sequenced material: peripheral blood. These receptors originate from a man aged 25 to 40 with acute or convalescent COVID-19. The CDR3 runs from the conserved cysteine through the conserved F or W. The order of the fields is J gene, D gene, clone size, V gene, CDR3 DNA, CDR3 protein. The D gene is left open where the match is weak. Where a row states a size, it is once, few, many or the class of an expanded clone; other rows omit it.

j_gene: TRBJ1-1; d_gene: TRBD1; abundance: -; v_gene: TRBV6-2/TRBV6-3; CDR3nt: TGTGCCAGCAGCCCTGAGGGGGCTCTCATGAACACTGAAGCTTTCTTT; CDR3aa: CASSPEGALMNTEAFF
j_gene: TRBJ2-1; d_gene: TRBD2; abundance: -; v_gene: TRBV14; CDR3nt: TGTGCCAGCAGCCAAGTGGGACTAGGCTATGAGCAGTTCTTC; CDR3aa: CASSQVGLGYEQFF
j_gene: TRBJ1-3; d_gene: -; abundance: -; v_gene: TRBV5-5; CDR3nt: TGTGCCAGCAGCTTGGGCCCTCAGGGGAGCTCTGGAAACACCATATATTTT; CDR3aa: CASSLGPQGSSGNTIYF
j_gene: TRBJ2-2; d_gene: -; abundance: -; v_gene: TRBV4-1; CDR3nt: TGCGCCAGCAGCCAAAGGGGGAGCAACACCGGGGAGCTGTTTTTT; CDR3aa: CASSQRGSNTGELFF
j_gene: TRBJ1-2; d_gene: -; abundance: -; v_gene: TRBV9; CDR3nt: TGTGCCAGCAGCGTAGTTGCGGTCAGGGACTATGGCTACACCTTC; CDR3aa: CASSVVAVRDYGYTF
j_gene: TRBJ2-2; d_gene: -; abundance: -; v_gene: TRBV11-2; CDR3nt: TGTGCCAGCAGCTTAGTTGAGCGGGTCGGGGAGCTGTTTTTT; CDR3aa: CASSLVERVGELFF
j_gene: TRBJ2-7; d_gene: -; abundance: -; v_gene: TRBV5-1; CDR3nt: TGCGCCAGCAGCCTGCCTAGGGGGACCTACGAGCAGTACTTC; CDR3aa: CASSLPRGTYEQYF
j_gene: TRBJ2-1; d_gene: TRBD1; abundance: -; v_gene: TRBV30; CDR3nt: TGTGCCTGGAGTAGAGGGGGCGCGGGCGATGAGCAGTTCTTC; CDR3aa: CAWSRGGAGDEQFF
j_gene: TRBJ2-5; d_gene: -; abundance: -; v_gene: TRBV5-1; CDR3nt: TGCGCCAGCAGCCAATCAGAACGGGGAGAGACCCAGTACTTC; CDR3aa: CASSQSERGETQYF
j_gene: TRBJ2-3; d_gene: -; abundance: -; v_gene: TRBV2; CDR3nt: TGTGCCAGCAGGCTAGTCACAGATACGCAGTATTTT; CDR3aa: CASRLVTDTQYF
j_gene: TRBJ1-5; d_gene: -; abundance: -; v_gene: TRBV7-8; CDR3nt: TGTGCCAGCAGCTTAGGGAAGGAGGGGCCCCAGCATTTT; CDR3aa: CASSLGKEGPQHF
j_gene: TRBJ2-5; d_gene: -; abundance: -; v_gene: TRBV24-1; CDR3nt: TGTGCCACCAGTGAACGCGACCGAGGAGGGGAGACCCAGTACTTC; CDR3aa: CATSERDRGGETQYF
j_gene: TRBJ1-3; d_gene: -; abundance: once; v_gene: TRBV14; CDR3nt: TGTGCCAGCAGCGACTGGGGGGAGGTCCAGGTTGGAGGAAACACCATATATTTT; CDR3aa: CASSDWGEVQVGGNTIYF
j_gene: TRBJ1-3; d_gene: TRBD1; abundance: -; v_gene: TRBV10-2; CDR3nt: TGCGCCAGCAGTCCCCAAATCGGGACAGGTGGAAACACCATATATTTT; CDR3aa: CASSPQIGTGGNTIYF
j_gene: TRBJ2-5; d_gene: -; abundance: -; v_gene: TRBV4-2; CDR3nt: TGTGCCAGCAGCCCGGAGGGGGGGGGCCTAGAGACCCAGTACTTC; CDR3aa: CASSPEGGGLETQYF
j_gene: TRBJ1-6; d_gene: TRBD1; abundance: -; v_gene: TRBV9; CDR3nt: TGTGCCAGCAGCCCTGGACAGGATAATTCACCCCTCCACTTT; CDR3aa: CASSPGQDNSPLHF
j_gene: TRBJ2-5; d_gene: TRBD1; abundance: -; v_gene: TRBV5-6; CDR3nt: TGTGCCAGCAGATACAGGGGGTCGGCGGAGACCCAGTACTTC; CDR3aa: CASRYRGSAETQYF
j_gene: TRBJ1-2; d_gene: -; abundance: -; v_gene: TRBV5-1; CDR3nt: TGCGCCAGCAGCTCGGCGGCCTGGGATGGCTACACCTTC; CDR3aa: CASSSAAWDGYTF
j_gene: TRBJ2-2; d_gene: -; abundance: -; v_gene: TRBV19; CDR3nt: TGTGCCAGTAGTCTATGGACAGCCTCGAACACCGGGGAGCTGTTTTTT; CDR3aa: CASSLWTASNTGELFF
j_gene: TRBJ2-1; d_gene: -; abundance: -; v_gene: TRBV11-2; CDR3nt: TGTGCCAGCAGCTTAGACAGGGGCACCTACAATGAGCAGTTCTTC; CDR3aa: CASSLDRGTYNEQFF
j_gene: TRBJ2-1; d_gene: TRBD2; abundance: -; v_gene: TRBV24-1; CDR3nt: TGTGCCACCAGTGGCCGGACTAGTTGGGATAATGAGCAGTTCTTC; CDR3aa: CATSGRTSWDNEQFF
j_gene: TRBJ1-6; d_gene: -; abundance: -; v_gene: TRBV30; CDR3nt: TGTGCCTGGAGTTGGACAGACTACGATTCACCCCTCCACTTT; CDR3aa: CAWSWTDYDSPLHF
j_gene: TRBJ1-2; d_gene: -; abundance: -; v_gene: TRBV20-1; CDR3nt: TGCAGTGCTAGGGGAGTCCATGGCTACACCTTC; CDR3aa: CSARGVHGYTF
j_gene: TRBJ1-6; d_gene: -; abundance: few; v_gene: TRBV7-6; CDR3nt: TGTGCCAGCAGTCAAGACAGGCCAAATAATTCACCCCTCCACTTT; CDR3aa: CASSQDRPNNSPLHF
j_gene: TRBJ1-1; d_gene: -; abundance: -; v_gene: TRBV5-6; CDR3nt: TGTGCCAGCAGCCAAGAACATCGACAGGCGTCCCCTGAAGCTTTCTTT; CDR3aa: CASSQEHRQASPEAFF
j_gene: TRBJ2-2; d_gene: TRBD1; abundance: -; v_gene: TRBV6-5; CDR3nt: TGTGCCAGCAGCGACAGGGTGGAAAACACCGGGGAGCTGTTTTTT; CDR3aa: CASSDRVENTGELFF
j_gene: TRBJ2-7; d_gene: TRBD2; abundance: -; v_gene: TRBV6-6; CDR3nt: TGTGCCAGCAGAAGGGACTACAGCTCCTACGAGCAGTACTTC; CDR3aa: CASRRDYSSYEQYF
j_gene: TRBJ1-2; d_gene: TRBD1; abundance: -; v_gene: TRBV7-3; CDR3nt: TGTGCCAGCAGCGGGGGACAGACTTACTATGGCTACACCTTC; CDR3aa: CASSGGQTYYGYTF
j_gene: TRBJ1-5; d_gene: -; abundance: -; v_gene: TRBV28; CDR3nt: TGTGCCAGCTTTTCATTATCTAATGAGCCCCAGCATTTT; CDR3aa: CASFSLSNEPQHF
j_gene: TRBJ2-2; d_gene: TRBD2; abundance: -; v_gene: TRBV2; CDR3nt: TGTGCCAGCCGGGGGGCCGGGGAGCTGTTTTTT; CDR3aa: CASRGAGELFF
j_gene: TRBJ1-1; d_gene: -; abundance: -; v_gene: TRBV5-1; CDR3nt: TGCGCCAGCAGCCATACTAGGACTGGGAACACTGAAGCTTTCTTT; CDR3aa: CASSHTRTGNTEAFF
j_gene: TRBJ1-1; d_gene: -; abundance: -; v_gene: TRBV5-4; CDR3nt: TGTGCCAGCAGCTTGGCACCGGCAGGGTTGGGCACTGAAGCTTTCTTT; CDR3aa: CASSLAPAGLGTEAFF
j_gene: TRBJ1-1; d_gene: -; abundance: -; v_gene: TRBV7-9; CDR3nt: TGTGCCAGCAGCTTCGGGGTTGGCTCTGAAGCTTTCTTT; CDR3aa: CASSFGVGSEAFF
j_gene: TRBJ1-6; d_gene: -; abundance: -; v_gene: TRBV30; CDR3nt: TGTGCCTGGGGGCGGAGCTCCTATAATTCACCCCTCCACTTT; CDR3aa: CAWGRSSYNSPLHF
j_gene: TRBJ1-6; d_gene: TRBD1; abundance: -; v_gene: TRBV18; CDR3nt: TGTGCCAGCTCACCTGGCAGGGGGAATAATTCACCCCTCCACTTT; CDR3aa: CASSPGRGNNSPLHF
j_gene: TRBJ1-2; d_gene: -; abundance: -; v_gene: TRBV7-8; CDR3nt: TGTGCCAGCAGCTTAAACGGACATTGGTACACCTTC; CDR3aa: CASSLNGHWYTF
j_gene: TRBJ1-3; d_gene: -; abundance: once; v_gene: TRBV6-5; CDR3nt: TGTGCCAGCAAAACGGCTGGAAACACCATATATTTT; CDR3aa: CASKTAGNTIYF
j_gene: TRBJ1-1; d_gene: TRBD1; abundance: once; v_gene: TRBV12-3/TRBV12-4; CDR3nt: TGTGCCAGCAGGAGACAGGGGGCTGACGCTTTCTTT; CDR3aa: CASRRQGADAFF
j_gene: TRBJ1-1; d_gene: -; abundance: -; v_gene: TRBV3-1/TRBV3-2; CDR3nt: TGTGCCAGCAGCCAGACTTTCACTGAAGCTTTCTTT; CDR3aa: CASSQTFTEAFF